The clone carrying this T cell receptor beta chain turned up a few times. The junction differs from germline at one of its ends, possibly a read error. This sample was taken from a study of blood T cells in healthy people across ages. Next came a second PCR, run for about 6 to 12 cycles, which used a sample-barcoded 5' primer along with a J-beta primer mix. Researchers report that a template-switch adaptor with 12 random nucleotides tagged each cDNA molecule. TCRdb analysed the 5' RACE reads with MiXCR anew, one entry per CDR3 protein. The table shows 800,000 or so distinct CDR3 sequences, with just under 25% occurring only once. Germline V CDR1 and CDR2: SGHTA, FQGNSA. This CDR3 contains 15 residues. No fewer than 6.5 million PBMCs went into each sample. These data also formed part of another study, on T cells of mothers and their children.

The chain employs TRBV7-2 and TRBJ2-1, with D possibly matching TRBD2 (6 bases). Sequenced input: blood. The source of this sequence is a boy under 18 in good health. The CDR3 DNA is TGTGCCAGCAGCCCGGGAGACAGCTCCTACGATGAGCAGTTCTTC. This translates into CASSPGDSSYDEQFF.